This TCR beta chain was recovered during a study of blood T cells in healthy people across ages. Findings of the study overall: TCR beta diversity was tightly associated with the proportion of naive T cells. Unsorted PBMCs prevented conclusive naive versus antigen-experienced comparison. When set beside aged donors, long-lived donors presented more naive CD4+ cells and higher diversity.

Next came a second PCR, run for about 7 to 12 cycles, which used a sample-barcoded 5' primer along with a J-beta primer mix. A 12-random-nucleotide template-switch adaptor tagged each cDNA molecule. TCRdb independently ran MiXCR on the 5' RACE reads; one entry per CDR3 protein. Of under 2 million distinct CDR3 sequences listed, roughly 32% are singletons. Of note for this clonotype: The target antigen is unknown.

Sequences were obtained from blood. The sequence came from a woman in her 30s in good health.

CDR3 nucleotides: TGCAGCGTTGGGACAGGGGACGTTCAAGAGACCCAGTACTTC. Residues: CSVGTGDVQETQYF. V and J are TRBV29-1 and TRBJ2-5; the match to TRBD1 covers 9 bases. Germline-derived CDR1 and CDR2 are SQVTM and ANQGSEA. The CDR3 sequence is 14 residues long. V shed 4 bases, J shed 2 bases, and the junction held 5 bases outside the gene matches.